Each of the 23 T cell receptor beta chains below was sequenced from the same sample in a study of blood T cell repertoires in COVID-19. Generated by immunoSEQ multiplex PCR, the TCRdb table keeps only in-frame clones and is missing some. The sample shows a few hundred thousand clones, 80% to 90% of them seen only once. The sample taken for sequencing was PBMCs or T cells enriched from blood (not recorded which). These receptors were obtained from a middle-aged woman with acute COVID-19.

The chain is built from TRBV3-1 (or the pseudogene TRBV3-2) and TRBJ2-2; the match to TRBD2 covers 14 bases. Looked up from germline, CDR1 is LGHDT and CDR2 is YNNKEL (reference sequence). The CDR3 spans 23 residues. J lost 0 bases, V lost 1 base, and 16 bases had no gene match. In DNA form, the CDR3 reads TGTGCCAGCAGCCAAGTGTCTGAGGGGAGGGGACTAGCGGGAGCTCCGAACACCGGGGAGCTGTTTTTT. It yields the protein CASSQVSEGRGLAGAPNTGELFF.

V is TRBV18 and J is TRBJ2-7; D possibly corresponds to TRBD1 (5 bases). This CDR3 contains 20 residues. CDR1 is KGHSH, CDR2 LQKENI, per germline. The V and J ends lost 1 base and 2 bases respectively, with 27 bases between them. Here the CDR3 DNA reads TGTGCCAGCTCACCACTAAGGCGGACAACAAAGGCCGTTTCAACCTACGAGCAGTACTTC. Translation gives CASSPLRRTTKAVSTYEQYF. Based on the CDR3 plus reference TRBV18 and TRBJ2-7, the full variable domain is NAGVMQNPRHLVRRRGQEARLRCSPMKGHSHVYWYRQLPEEGLKFMVYLQKENIIDESGMPKERFSAEFPKEGPSILRIQQVVRGDSAAYFCASSPLRRTTKAVSTYEQYFGPGTRLTVT.

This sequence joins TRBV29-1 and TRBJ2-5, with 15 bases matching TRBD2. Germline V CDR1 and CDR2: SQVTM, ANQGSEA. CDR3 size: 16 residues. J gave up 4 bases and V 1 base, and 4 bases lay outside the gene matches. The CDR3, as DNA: TGCAGCGTTGAAGCCTGGGGACTAGCGGGAGGAGAGACCCAGTACTTC. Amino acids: CSVEAWGLAGGETQYF.

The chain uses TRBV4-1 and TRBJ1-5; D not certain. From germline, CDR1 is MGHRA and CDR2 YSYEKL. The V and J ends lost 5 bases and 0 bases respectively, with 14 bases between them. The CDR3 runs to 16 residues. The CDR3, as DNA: TGCGCCAGCAGCTCAACTCGCGGGGTTAGCAATCAGCCCCAGCATTTT. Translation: CASSSTRGVSNQPQHF.

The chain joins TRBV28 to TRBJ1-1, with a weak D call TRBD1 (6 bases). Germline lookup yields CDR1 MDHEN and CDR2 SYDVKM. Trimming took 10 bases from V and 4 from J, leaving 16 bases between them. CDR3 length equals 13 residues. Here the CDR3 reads CATEDRDRTEAFF. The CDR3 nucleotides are TGTGCCACAGAGGACAGAGATCGCACTGAAGCTTTCTTT.

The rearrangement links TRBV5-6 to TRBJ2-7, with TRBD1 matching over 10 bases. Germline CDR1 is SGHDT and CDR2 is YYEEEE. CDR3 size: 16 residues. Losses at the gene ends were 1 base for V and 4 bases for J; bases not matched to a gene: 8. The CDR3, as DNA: TGTGCCAGCAGCTTGACCCTGACAGGGGGCGCGTACGAGCAGTACTTC. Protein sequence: CASSLTLTGGAYEQYF.

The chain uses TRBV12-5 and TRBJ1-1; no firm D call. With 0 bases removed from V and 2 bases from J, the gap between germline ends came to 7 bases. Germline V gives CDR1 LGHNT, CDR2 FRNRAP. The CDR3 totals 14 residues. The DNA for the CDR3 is TGTGCTAGTGGTTTGGTAGCCAAAAACACTGAAGCTTTCTTT. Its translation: CASGLVAKNTEAFF.

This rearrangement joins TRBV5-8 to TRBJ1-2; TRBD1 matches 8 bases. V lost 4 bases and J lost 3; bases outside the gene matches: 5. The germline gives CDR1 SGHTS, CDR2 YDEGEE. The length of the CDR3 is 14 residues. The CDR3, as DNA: TGTGCCAGCAGCCGGACAGGGTATCACTATGGCTACACCTTC. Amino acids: CASSRTGYHYGYTF.

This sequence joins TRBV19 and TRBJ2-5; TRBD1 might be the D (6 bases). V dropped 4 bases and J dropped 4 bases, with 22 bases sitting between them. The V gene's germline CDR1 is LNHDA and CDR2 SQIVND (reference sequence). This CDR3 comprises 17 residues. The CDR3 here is CASSTITPTGLGETQYF. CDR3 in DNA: TGTGCCAGTAGTACGATAACCCCGACAGGCTTGGGAGAGACCCAGTACTTC.

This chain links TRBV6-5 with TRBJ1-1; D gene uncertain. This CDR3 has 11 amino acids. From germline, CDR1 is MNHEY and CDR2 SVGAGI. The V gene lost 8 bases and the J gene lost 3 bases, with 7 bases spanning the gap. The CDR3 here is CASFSDTEAFF. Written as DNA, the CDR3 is TGTGCCAGCTTCTCGGACACTGAAGCTTTCTTT.

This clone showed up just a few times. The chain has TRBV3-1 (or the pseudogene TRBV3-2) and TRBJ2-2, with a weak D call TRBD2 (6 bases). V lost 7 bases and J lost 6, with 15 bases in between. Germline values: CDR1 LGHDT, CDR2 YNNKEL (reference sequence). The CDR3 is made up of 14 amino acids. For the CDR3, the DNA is TGTGCCAGCAACGCAAACGGGGAGGCCGGGGAGCTGTTTTTT. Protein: CASNANGEAGELFF.

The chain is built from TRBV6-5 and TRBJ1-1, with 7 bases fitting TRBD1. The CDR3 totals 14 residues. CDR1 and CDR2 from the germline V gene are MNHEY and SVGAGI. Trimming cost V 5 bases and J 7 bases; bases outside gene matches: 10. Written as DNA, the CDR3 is TGTGCCAGCAGTCCCTACCGACAGGGTAATGAAGCTTTCTTT. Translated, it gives CASSPYRQGNEAFF.

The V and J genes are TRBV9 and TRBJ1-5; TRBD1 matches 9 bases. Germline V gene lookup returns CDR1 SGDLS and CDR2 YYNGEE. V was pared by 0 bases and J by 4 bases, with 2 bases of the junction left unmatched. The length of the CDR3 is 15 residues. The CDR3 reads CASSVEDRGNQPQHF. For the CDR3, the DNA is TGTGCCAGCAGCGTAGAAGACAGGGGGAATCAGCCCCAGCATTTT.

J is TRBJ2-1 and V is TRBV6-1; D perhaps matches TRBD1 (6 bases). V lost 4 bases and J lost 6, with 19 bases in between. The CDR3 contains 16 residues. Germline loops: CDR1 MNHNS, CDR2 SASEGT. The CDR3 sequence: CASSGSGTKNLNEQFF. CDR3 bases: TGTGCCAGCAGTGGGTCCGGGACAAAGAACCTCAATGAGCAGTTCTTC.

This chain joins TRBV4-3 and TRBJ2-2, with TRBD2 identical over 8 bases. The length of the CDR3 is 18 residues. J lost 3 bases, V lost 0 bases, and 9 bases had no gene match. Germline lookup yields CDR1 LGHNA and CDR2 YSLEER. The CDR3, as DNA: TGCGCCAGCAGCCAAGAAAGCGGGGGAGCGTTTCACACCGGGGAGCTGTTTTTT. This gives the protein CASSQESGGAFHTGELFF.

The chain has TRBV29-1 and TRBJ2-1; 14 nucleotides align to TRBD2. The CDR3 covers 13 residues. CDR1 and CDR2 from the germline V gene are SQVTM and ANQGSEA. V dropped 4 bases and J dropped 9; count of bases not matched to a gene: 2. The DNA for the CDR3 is TGCAGCGTTGCTGGACTAGCGGGAGGTGAGCAGTTCTTC. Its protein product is CSVAGLAGGEQFF.

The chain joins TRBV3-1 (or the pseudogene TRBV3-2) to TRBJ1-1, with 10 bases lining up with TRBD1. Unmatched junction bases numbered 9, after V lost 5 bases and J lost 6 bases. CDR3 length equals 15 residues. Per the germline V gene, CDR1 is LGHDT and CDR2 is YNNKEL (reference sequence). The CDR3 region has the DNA TGTGCCAGCAGCTCTAGACAGGGGGCGGGGGCTGAAGCTTTCTTT. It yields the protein CASSSRQGAGAEAFF.

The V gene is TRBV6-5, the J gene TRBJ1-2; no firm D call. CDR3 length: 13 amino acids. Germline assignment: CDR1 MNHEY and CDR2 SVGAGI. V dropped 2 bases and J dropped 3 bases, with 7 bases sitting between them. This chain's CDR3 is CASSYNSHYGYTF. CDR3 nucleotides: TGTGCCAGCAGTTACAATTCTCACTATGGCTACACCTTC.

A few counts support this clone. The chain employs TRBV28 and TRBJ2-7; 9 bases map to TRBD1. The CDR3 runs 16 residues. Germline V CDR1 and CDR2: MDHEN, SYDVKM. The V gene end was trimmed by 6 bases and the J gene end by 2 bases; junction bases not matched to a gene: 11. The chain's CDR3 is CASSSIGTGTPYEQYF. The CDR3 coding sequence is TGTGCCAGCAGCTCAATCGGGACAGGGACTCCCTACGAGCAGTACTTC.

CDR3 loop: CASSPREITGEAFF. The CDR3 bases are TGTGCCAGCTCACCTAGGGAGATTACTGGGGAAGCTTTCTTT. The genes are TRBV18 and TRBJ1-1; no clear D. Germline CDR1 and CDR2: KGHSH and LQKENI. Trimming took 3 bases from V and 8 from J, leaving 16 bases between them. This CDR3 comprises 14 residues. Drawing the rest from reference TRBV18 and TRBJ1-1, the complete variable domain is NAGVMQNPRHLVRRRGQEARLRCSPMKGHSHVYWYRQLPEEGLKFMVYLQKENIIDESGMPKERFSAEFPKEGPSILRIQQVVRGDSAAYFCASSPREITGEAFFGQGTRLTVV.

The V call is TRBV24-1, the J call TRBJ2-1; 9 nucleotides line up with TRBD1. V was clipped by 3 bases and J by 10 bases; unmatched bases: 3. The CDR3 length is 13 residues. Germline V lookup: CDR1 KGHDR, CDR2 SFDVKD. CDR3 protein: CATSDRTGEEQFF. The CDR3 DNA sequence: TGTGCCACCAGTGATAGGACAGGGGAGGAGCAGTTCTTC.

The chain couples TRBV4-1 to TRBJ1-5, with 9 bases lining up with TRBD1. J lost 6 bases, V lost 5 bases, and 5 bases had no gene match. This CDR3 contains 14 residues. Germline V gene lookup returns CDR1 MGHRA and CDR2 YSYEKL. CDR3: CASSGGQGTQPQHF. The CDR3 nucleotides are TGCGCCAGCAGCGGGGGACAGGGTACTCAGCCCCAGCATTTT.

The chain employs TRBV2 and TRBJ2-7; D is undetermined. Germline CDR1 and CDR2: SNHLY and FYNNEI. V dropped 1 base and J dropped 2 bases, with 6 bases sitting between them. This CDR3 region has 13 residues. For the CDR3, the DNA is TGTGCCAGCAGTGAAGGCAGGACCTACGAGCAGTACTTC. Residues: CASSEGRTYEQYF.